The 9 T cell receptor beta chains below were found in one sample sequenced in a study. Adaptor-ligated barcode primers were used to amplify TRBV12-4/TRBJ1-2 clonotypes. TCRdb recomputed calls from the multiplex PCR reads with MiXCR, one row per CDR3 protein. The sample has about 1,600 distinct CDR3 sequences, approximately 4.1% seen once. Sequenced: naive CD4+ T cells sorted from blood. Subset specified: naive CD4+ T cells, CD4+CD45RA+CD25-. These TCRs come from a female donor with breast cancer.

This clonotype is labeled as medium-sized. The gene calls are TRBV12-3 or TRBV12-4 and TRBJ1-2; D is unclear. This CDR3 region has 12 residues. V lost 7 bases and J 2 bases, leaving 8 bases between the germline ends. This CDR3 is CASIMVNYGYTF. The DNA of the CDR3 is TGTGCCAGCATTATGGTGAACTATGGCTACACCTTC.

This clonotype was detected only a few times. One base away lies a much larger clone, so this may be a sequencing read error. The chain joins TRBV12-3 or TRBV12-4 to TRBJ1-2; D is unclear. Trimming stripped 8 bases from V and 7 bases from J, with 23 bases between. CDR3 length: 15 residues. CDR3 coding DNA: TGTGCCAGCGGTGCTCCTGGAGGGCCCAGTGGTGGCTACACCTTC. Translated: CASGAPGGPSGGYTF.

This clonotype was observed at least ten times. The chain carries TRBV12-3 or TRBV12-4 and TRBJ1-2, with D perhaps TRBD1 (6 bases). The CDR3 is made up of 16 amino acids. The V end was cut by 2 bases, the J end by 2 bases, with 15 bases between. The CDR3 protein is CASSLIRTARNYGYTF. DNA for the CDR3: TGTGCCAGCAGTTTAATAAGGACAGCGAGGAACTATGGCTACACCTTC.

In its sample, this clonotype ranks as medium-sized. The chain carries TRBV12-3 or TRBV12-4 and TRBJ1-2; 8 positions agree with TRBD1. The CDR3 is 12 amino acids. Unmatched junction bases numbered 4, after V lost 6 bases and J lost 7 bases. CDR3 region: CASRGQVGGYTF. The CDR3 coding sequence is TGTGCCAGCAGGGGACAGGTCGGTGGCTACACCTTC.

This clonotype was found many times. This sequence joins TRBV12-3 or TRBV12-4 and TRBJ1-2, with D possibly being TRBD1 (5 bases). Trimming took off 0 bases at V and 3 bases at J, with 14 bases between the two ends. This CDR3 is 16 amino acids long. As DNA, the CDR3 is TGTGCCAGCAGTTTAGCGGGACTTACCGCTGACTATGGCTACACCTTC. This encodes CASSLAGLTADYGYTF.

This clonotype was recorded many times. This chain links TRBV12-3 or TRBV12-4 with TRBJ1-2; TRBD1 matches at 9 bases. There are 15 residues in the CDR3. Germline trimming cut 5 bases from V and 8 bases from J; bases unmatched to any gene: 12. The CDR3: CASSPTGQGRIGYTF. DNA for the CDR3: TGTGCCAGCAGTCCTACTGGACAGGGGAGGATCGGCTACACCTTC.

This clonotype ranks as medium-sized (0.01 to 0.1%). The CDR3 DNA is TGTGCCAGCACCCTAGGCCATGGCTACACCTTC. Translated: CASTLGHGYTF. The chain uses TRBV12-3 or TRBV12-4 and TRBJ1-2; unclear D gene. This CDR3 comprises 11 residues. The V and J ends lost 7 bases and 6 bases respectively, with 9 bases between them.

Sample share makes this clonotype medium-sized (0.01 to 0.1%). The CDR3 sequence: CASNTGRTSPYGYTF. For the CDR3, the DNA is TGTGCCAGCAACACGGGACGTACCTCCCCATATGGCTACACCTTC. This rearrangement joins TRBV12-3 or TRBV12-4 to TRBJ1-2; D possibly corresponds to TRBD1 (5 bases). The length of the CDR3 is 15 residues. Between the trimmed V and J ends, which lost 7 bases and 5 bases, there was a span of 20 bases.

This clonotype was counted ten times or more. The chain is built from TRBV12-3 or TRBV12-4 and TRBJ1-2; TRBD1 matches at 7 bases. The CDR3 sequence is 10 residues long. The trim removed 10 bases at V and 11 bases at J, leaving 7 bases unmatched. The CDR3 spells CATYRGSYTF. The CDR3 nucleotides are TGTGCCACATACAGGGGAAGTTACACCTTC.